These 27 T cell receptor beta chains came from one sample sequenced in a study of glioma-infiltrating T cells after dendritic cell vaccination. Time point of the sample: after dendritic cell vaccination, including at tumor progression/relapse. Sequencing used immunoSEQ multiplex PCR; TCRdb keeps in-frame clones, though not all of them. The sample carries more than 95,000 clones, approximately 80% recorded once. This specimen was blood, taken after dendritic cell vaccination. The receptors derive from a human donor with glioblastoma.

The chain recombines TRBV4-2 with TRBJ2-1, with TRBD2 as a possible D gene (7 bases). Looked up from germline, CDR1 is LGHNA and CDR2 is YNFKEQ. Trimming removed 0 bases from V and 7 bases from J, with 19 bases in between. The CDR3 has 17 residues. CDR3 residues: CASSQDLSSGGGNEQFF. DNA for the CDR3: TGTGCCAGCAGCCAAGATCTTTCTAGCGGAGGGGGGAATGAGCAGTTCTTC.

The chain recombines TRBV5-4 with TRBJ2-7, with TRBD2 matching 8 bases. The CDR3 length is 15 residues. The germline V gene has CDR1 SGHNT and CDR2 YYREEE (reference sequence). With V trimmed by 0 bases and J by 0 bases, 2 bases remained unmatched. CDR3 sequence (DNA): TGTGCCAGCAGCTTGGGCGGGAGGCCCTCCTACGAGCAGTACTTC. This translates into CASSLGGRPSYEQYF.

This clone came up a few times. The CDR3 spells CASSLTGEPFYGYTF. In DNA, the CDR3 is TGCGCCAGCAGCCTAACCGGGGAGCCTTTCTATGGCTACACCTTC. The chain couples TRBV5-1 to TRBJ1-2; D call uncertain. The CDR3 loop spans 15 amino acids. Germline-derived CDR1 and CDR2 are SGHRS and YFSETQ. V was cut by 4 bases and J by 4 bases, with 17 bases left in between.

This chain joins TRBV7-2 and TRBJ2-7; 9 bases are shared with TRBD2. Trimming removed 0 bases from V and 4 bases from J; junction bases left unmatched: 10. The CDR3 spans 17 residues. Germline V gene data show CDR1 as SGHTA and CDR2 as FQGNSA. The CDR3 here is CASSLAFPLAGTYEQYF. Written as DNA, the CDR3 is TGTGCCAGCAGCTTAGCGTTTCCTCTAGCGGGGACTTACGAGCAGTACTTC.

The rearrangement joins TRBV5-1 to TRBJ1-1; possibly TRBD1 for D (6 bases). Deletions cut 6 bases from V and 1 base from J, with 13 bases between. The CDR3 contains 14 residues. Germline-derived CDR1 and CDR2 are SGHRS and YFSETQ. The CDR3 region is CASTPRGPNTEAFF. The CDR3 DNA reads TGCGCCAGCACCCCCAGGGGACCGAACACTGAAGCTTTCTTT.

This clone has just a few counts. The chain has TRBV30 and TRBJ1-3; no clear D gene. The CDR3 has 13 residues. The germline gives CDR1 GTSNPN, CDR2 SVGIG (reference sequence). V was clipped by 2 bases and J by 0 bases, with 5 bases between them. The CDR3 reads CAWSPSSGNTIYF. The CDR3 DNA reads TGTGCCTGGAGTCCGAGCTCTGGAAACACCATATATTTT.

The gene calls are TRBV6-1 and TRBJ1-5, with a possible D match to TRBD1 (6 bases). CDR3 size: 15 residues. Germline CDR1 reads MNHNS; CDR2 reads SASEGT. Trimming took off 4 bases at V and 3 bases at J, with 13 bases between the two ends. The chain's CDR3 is CASSGNRDPNQPQHF. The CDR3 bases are TGTGCCAGCAGTGGCAACAGGGACCCCAATCAGCCCCAGCATTTT.

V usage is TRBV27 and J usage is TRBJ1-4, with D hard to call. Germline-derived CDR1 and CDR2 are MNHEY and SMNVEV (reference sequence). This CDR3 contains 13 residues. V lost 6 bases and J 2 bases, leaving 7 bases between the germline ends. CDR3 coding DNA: TGTGCCAGCAGGCGTTCCACTAATGAAAAACTGTTTTTT. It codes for CASRRSTNEKLFF.

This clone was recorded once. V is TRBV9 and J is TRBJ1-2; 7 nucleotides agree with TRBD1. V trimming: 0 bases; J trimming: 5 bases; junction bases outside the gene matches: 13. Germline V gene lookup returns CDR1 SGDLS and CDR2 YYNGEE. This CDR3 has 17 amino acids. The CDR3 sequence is CASSVGQGREWRYGYTF. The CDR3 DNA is TGTGCCAGCAGCGTAGGACAGGGTAGGGAGTGGAGATATGGCTACACCTTC. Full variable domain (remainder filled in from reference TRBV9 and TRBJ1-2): DSGVTQTPKHLITATGQRVTLRCSPRSGDLSVYWYQQSLDQGLQFLIQYYNGEERAKGNILERFSAQQFPDLHSELNLSSLELGDSALYFCASSVGQGREWRYGYTFGSGTRLTVV.

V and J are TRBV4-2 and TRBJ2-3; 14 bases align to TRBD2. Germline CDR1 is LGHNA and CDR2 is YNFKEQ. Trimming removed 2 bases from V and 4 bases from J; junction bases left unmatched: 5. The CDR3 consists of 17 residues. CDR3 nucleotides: TGTGCCAGCAGCCAAAAGACTAGCGGGGGGGCCCCAGATACGCAGTATTTT. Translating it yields CASSQKTSGGAPDTQYF.

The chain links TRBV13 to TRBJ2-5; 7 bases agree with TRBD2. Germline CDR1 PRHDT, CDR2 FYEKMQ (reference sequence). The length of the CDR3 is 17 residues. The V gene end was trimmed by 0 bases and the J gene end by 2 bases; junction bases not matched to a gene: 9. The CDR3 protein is CASSLGTGGWRQETQYF. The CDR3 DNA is TGTGCCAGCAGCTTAGGCACGGGGGGTTGGCGTCAAGAGACCCAGTACTTC.

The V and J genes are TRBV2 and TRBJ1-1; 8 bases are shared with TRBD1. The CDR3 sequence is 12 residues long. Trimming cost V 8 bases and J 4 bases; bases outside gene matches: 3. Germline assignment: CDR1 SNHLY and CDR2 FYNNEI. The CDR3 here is CASHDRGTEAFF. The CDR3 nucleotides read TGTGCCAGCCACGACAGGGGCACTGAAGCTTTCTTT.

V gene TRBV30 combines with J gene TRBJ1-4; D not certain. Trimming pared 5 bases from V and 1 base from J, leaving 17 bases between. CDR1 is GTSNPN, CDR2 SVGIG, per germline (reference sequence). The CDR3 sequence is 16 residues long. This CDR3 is CAWGGPSGGTNEKLFF. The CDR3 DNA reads TGTGCCTGGGGCGGCCCGTCCGGAGGAACTAATGAAAAACTGTTTTTT. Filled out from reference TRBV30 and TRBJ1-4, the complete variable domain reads SQTIHQWPATLVQPVGSPLSLECTVEGTSNPNLYWYRQAAGRGLQLLFYSVGIGQISSEVPQNLSASRPQDRQFILSSKKLLLSDSGFYLCAWGGPSGGTNEKLFFGSGTQLSVL.

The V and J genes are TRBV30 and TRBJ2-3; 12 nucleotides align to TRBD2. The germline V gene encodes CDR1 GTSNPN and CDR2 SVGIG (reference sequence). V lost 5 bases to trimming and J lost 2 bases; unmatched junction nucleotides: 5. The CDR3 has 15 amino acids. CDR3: CAWAGLAGFTDTQYF. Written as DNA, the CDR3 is TGTGCCTGGGCGGGACTAGCGGGTTTCACAGATACGCAGTATTTT.

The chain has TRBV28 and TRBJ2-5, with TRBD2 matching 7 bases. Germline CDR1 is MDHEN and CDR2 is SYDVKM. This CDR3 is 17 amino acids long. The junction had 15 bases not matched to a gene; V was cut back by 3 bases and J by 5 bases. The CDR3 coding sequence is TGTGCCAGCAGTTTTTTGGGGGAGGGCCAAGCTCGTGAGACCCAGTACTTC. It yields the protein CASSFLGEGQARETQYF.

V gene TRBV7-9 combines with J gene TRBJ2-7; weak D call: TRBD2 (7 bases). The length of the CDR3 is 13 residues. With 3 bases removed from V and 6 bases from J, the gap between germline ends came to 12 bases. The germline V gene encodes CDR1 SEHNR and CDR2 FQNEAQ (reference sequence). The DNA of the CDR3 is TGTGCCAGCAGCTTTAGGGGGGGGCGCGAGCAGTACTTC. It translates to CASSFRGGREQYF.

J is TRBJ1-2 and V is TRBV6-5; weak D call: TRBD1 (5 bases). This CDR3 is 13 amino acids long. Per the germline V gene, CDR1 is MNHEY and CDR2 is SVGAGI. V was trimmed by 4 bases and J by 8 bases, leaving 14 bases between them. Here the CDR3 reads CASSSGRVLGYTF. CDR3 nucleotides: TGTGCCAGCAGTTCGGGCAGGGTGTTGGGCTACACCTTC.

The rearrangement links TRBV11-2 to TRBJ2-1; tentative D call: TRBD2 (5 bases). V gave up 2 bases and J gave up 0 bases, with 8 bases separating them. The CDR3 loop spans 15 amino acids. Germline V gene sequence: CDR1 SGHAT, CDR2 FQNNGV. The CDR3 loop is CASSLNGGSYNEQFF. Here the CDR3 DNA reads TGTGCCAGCAGCTTAAACGGAGGCTCCTACAATGAGCAGTTCTTC.

The CDR3 region has the DNA TGTGCCAGCAGGAGGCTTGCCACCTACGAGCAGTACTTC. Translating gives CASRRLATYEQYF. The chain is built from TRBV9 and TRBJ2-7; D gene uncertain. The CDR3 contains 13 residues. Trimming took off 5 bases at V and 2 bases at J, with 11 bases between the two ends. CDR1 and CDR2 (germline): SGDLS, YYNGEE. Supplemented by reference TRBV9 and TRBJ2-7, the full variable domain reads DSGVTQTPKHLITATGQRVTLRCSPRSGDLSVYWYQQSLDQGLQFLIQYYNGEERAKGNILERFSAQQFPDLHSELNLSSLELGDSALYFCASRRLATYEQYFGPGTRLTVT.

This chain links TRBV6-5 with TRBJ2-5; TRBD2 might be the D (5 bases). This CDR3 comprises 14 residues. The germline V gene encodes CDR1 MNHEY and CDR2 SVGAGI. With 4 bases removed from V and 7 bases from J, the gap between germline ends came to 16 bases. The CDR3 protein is CASSSAGGSVTQYF. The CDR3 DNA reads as TGTGCCAGCAGTTCCGCGGGTGGTTCTGTGACCCAGTACTTC.

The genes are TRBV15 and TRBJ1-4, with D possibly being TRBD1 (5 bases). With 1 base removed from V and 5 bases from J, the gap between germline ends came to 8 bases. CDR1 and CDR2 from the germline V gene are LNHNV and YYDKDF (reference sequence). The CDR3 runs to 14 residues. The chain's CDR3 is CATSRVGGNEKLFF. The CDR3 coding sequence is TGTGCCACCAGCAGAGTTGGGGGGAATGAAAAACTGTTTTTT.

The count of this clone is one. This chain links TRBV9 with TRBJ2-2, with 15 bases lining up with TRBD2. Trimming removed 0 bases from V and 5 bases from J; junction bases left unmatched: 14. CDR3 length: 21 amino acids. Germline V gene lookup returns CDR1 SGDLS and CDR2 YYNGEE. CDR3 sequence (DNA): TGTGCCAGCAGCGTAGATGTGGGTTCGGGACTAGCGGGAGGAGTAACCGGGGAGCTGTTTTTT. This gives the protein CASSVDVGSGLAGGVTGELFF.

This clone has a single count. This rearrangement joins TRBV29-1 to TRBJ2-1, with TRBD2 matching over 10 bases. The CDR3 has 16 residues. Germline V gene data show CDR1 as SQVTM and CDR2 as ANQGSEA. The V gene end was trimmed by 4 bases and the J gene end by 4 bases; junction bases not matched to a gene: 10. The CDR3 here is CSVGASGGVNYNEQFF. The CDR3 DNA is TGCAGCGTTGGCGCTAGCGGGGGAGTCAATTACAATGAGCAGTTCTTC.

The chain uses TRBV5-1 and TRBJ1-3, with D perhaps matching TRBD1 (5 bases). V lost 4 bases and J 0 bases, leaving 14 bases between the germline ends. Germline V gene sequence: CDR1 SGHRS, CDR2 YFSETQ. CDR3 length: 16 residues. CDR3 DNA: TGCGCCAGCAGCCACGGAGACAGCTTCTCTGGAAACACCATATATTTT. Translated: CASSHGDSFSGNTIYF. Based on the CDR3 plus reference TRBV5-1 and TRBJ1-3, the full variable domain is KAGVTQTPRYLIKTRGQQVTLSCSPISGHRSVSWYQQTPGQGLQFLFEYFSETQRNKGNFPGRFSGRQFSNSRSEMNVSTLELGDSALYLCASSHGDSFSGNTIYFGEGSWLTVV.

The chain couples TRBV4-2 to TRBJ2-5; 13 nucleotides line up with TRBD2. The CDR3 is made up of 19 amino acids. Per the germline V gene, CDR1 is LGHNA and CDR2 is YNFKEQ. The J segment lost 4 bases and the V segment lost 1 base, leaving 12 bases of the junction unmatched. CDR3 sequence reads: CASSQGTPGTSGNAETQYF. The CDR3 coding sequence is TGTGCCAGCAGCCAAGGTACCCCCGGGACTAGCGGGAATGCAGAGACCCAGTACTTC.

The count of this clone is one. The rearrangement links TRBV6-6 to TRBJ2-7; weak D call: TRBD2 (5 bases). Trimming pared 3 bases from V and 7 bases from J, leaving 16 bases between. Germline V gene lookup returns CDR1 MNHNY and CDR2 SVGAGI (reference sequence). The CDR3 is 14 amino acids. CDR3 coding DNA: TGTGCCAGCAGTTATGGACTCCGAACGGGGGAGCAGTACTTC. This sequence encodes CASSYGLRTGEQYF.

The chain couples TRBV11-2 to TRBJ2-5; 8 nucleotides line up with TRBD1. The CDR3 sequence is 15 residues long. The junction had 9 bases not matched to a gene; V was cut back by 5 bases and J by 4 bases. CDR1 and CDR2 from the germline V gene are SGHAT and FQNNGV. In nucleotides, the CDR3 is TGTGCCAGCAGCCCAGTTCAGGGGGCTGGAGAGACCCAGTACTTC. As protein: CASSPVQGAGETQYF.